A selection of T cell receptor beta chains follows, all from one sample in a study of shared clonotypes between healthy human individuals. Using immunoSEQ multiplex PCR, the repertoire was profiled, and TCRdb retains in-frame clones only, with some absent. The table lists roughly 1,800,000 clones, roughly 94% of them singletons, with under 1.5% in the top ten. Material for sequencing was naive CD8+ T cells sorted from blood. Every receptor here comes from a man in his late teens or twenties in good health. Each CDR3 is given with its conserved first and last residue. D genes are given only for firm matches. Clone size is given for some rows only: seen once, a few or many times, or a class if the clone is expanded.

D: .; V: TRBV4-2; size: once; J: TRBJ2-2; DNA: TGTGCCAGCAGCCAAGCGCGGCTAGGGTTGGCCGGGGAGCTGTTTTTT; CDR3: CASSQARLGLAGELFF
D: TRBD2; V: TRBV4-2; size: .; J: TRBJ2-1; DNA: TGTGCCAGCAGCCAGGTGACTAGCGACTACAATGAGCAGTTCTTC; CDR3: CASSQVTSDYNEQFF
D: .; V: TRBV9; size: once; J: TRBJ1-3; DNA: TGTGCCAGCAGCGTAGAACAGGGAGGAAACACCATATATTTT; CDR3: CASSVEQGGNTIYF
D: TRBD1; V: TRBV28; size: .; J: TRBJ2-1; DNA: TGTGCCAGCAGATCGACAGGGGGGGCCTACAATGAGCAGTTCTTC; CDR3: CASRSTGGAYNEQFF
D: .; V: TRBV27; size: .; J: TRBJ1-5; DNA: TGTGCCAGCAGCCCGGACGGTCAGCCCCAGCATTTT; CDR3: CASSPDGQPQHF
D: TRBD2; V: TRBV6-5; size: .; J: TRBJ2-3; DNA: TGTGCCCCGAGTTTGGGGGGGACAGATACGCAGTATTTT; CDR3: CAPSLGGTDTQYF
D: .; V: TRBV19; size: .; J: TRBJ1-4; DNA: TGTGCCAGTAGTTCGGGGACGTCCATGAGCGAAAAACTGTTTTTT; CDR3: CASSSGTSMSEKLFF
D: .; V: TRBV6-5; size: .; J: TRBJ2-7; DNA: TGTGCCAGCGGGACACCTTCCTACGAGCAGTACTTC; CDR3: CASGTPSYEQYF
D: .; V: TRBV30; size: once; J: TRBJ2-1; DNA: TGTGCCTGGGGCTACGGGAGCCACAATGAGCAGTTCTTC; CDR3: CAWGYGSHNEQFF
D: TRBD2; V: TRBV7-2; size: .; J: TRBJ2-7; DNA: TGTGCCAGCAGCCCGGGACTAGCGGGAGGGCCTGTCTACTTC; CDR3: CASSPGLAGGPVYF
D: TRBD1; V: TRBV10-3; size: .; J: TRBJ1-4; DNA: TGTGCCATCATGGGACAGGACGATGAAAAACTGTTTTTT; CDR3: CAIMGQDDEKLFF